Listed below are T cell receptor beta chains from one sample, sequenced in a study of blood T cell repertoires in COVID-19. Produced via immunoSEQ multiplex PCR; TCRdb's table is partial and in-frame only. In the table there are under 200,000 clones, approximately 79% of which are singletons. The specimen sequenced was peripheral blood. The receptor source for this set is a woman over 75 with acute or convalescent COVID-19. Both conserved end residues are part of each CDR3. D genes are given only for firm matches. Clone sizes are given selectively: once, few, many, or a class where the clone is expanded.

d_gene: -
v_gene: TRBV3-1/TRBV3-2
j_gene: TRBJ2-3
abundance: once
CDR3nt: TGTGCCAGCAGCCAAGTCACAGGGTCCACAGATACGCAGTATTTT
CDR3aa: CASSQVTGSTDTQYF

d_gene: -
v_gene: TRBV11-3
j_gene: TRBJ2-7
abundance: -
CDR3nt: TGTGCCAGCAGCTTCTCGACCCAGGGTACAGAGTACTTC
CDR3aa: CASSFSTQGTEYF

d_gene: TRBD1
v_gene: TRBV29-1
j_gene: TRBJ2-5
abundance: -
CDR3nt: TGCAGCGTTGCGGGACAGAGTAATCAAGAGACCCAGTACTTC
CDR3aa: CSVAGQSNQETQYF

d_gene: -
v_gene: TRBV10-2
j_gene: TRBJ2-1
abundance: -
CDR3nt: TGCGCCAGCGCCGCTAGCCTGGGAAGGGTCTACAATGAGCAGTTCTTC
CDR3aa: CASAASLGRVYNEQFF

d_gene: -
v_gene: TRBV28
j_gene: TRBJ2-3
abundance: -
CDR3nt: TGTGCCAGCAGTTACCGTCTAGCGAACACAGATACGCAGTATTTT
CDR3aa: CASSYRLANTDTQYF

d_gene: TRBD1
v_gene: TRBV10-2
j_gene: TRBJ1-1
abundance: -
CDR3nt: TGCGCCAGCAGTGAGAGGGACAGGGGTGCTCTCACTGAAGCTTTCTTT
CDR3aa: CASSERDRGALTEAFF

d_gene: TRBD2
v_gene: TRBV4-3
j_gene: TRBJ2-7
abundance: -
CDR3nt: TGCGCCAGCAGCCAGGGACTAGCGCCGATCTACGAGCAGTACTTC
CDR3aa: CASSQGLAPIYEQYF

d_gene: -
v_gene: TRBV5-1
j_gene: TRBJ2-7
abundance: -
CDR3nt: TGCGCCAGCAGCTTGGATAGGGCAGGGTACCCCTACGAGCAGTACTTC
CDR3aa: CASSLDRAGYPYEQYF

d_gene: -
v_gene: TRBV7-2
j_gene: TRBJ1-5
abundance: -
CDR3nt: TGTGCCAGCAGCCCCGGACAGCTTCTTGCTCAGCCCCAGCATTTT
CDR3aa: CASSPGQLLAQPQHF

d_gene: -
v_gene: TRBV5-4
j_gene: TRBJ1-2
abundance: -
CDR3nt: TGTGCCAGCAGCTTGGACAGGCCCTATGGCTACACCTTC
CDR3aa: CASSLDRPYGYTF

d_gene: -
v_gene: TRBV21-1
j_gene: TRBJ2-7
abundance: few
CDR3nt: TGTGCCAGCAGCAAAGGCACTAGCGGATACTACGAGCAGTACTTC
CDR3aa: CASSKGTSGYYEQYF

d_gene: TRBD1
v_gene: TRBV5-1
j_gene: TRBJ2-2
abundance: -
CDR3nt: TGCGCCAGCACCCCTCGTGGAACAGGGGGGTACACCGGGGAGCTGTTTTTT
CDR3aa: CASTPRGTGGYTGELFF

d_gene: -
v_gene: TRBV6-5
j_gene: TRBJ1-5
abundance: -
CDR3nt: TGTGCCAGCAGCCTGACGGAGTATAGCAATCAGCCCCAGCATTTT
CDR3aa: CASSLTEYSNQPQHF

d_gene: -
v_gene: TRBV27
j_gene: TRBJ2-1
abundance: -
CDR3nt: TGTGCCAGCAGACTCGCTTCCGGGACCTACAATGAGCAGTTCTTC
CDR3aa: CASRLASGTYNEQFF

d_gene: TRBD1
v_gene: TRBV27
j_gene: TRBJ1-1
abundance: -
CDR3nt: TGTGCCAGCAGTTTTCACGGACAGGGTATGAACACTGAAGCTTTCTTT
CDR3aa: CASSFHGQGMNTEAFF

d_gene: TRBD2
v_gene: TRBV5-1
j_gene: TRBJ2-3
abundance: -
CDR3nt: TGCGCCAGCAGCTTGTTGCGGGAGGCCACAGATACGCAGTATTTT
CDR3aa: CASSLLREATDTQYF

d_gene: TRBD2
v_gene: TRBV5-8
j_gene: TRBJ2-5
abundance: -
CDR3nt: TGTGCCAGCAGTACTAGCGGACCCAACTGGATCCAAGAGACCCAGTACTTC
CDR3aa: CASSTSGPNWIQETQYF

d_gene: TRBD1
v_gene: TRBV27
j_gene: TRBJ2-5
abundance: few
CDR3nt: TGTGCCAGCAGTTTGCTACAGGGGCTTGGGGAGACCCAGTACTTC
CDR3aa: CASSLLQGLGETQYF

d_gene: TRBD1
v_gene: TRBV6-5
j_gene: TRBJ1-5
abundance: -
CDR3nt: TGTGCCAGCAGAAAACCAGGGACAGACAATCAGCCCCAGCATTTT
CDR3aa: CASRKPGTDNQPQHF

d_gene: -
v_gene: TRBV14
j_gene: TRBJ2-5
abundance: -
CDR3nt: TGTGCCAGCAGCCAAGATCGTGGCTCCCATCGAGGAGAGACCCAGTACTTC
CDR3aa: CASSQDRGSHRGETQYF

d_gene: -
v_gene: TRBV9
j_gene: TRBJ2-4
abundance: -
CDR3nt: TGTGCCAGCAGCGTAGCCTCTTCGGGAGACGGCAAAAACATTCAGTACTTC
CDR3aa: CASSVASSGDGKNIQYF

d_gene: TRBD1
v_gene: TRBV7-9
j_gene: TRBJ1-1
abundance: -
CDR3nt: TGTGCCAGCAGGGGGACAGGGTCTTACCAAGCTGAAGCTTTCTTT
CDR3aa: CASRGTGSYQAEAFF

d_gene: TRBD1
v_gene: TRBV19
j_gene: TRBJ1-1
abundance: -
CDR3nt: TGTGCCAGTAGTCCGCCGGGACAGGGGAACACTGAAGCTTTCTTT
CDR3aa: CASSPPGQGNTEAFF

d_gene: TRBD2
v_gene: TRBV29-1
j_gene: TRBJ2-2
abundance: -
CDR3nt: TGCAGCGCCGGGGCCGGGACTAGCGGGAGAGGTACCGGGGAGCTGTTTTTT
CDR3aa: CSAGAGTSGRGTGELFF

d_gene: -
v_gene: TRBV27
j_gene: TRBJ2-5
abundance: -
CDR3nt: TGTGCCAGCACTCAGGGATGGGTTAAGGCCCAGTACTTC
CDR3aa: CASTQGWVKAQYF

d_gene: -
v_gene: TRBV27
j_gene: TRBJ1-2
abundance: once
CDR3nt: TGTGCCAGCAGTTCTCCCGACTCTAACTATGGCTACACCTTC
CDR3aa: CASSSPDSNYGYTF

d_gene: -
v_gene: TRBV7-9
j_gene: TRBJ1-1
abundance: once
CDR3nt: TGTGCCAGCAGCCCCCTGTTACCGGACACTGAAGCTTTCTTT
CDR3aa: CASSPLLPDTEAFF

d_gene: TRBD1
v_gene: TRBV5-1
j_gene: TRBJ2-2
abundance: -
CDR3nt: TGCGCCAGCATCCCGGTCGAGACAGGGGAAACCGGGGAGCTGTTTTTT
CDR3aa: CASIPVETGETGELFF

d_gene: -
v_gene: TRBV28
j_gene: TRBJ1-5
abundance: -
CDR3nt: TGTGCCAGCAGTTTATCCCTACAGGGCTGGGGTCAGCCCCAGCATTTT
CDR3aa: CASSLSLQGWGQPQHF

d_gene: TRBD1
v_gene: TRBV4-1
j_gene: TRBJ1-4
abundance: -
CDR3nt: TGCGCCAGCAGCCAAGACGGGACAGGAGGAGAAAAACTGTTTTTT
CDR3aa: CASSQDGTGGEKLFF